A selection of T cell receptor beta chains follows, all from one sample in a study of technical replicates of blood from a few donors. Generated by immunoSEQ multiplex PCR, the TCRdb table keeps only in-frame clones and is missing some. The table shows over 10,000 clones, with 86% occurring only once. The sequenced sample consisted of PBMCs. These receptors came from a human donor in good health. Each CDR3 is given with its conserved first and last residue. The order of the fields is D gene, clone size, J gene, V gene, CDR3 DNA, CDR3 protein. D genes are given only for firm matches. The listing skips clone size in some rows; elsewhere it reads once, few, many or a size class.

D gene: TRBD1; clone size: NA; J gene: TRBJ2-1; V gene: TRBV11-2; CDR3 DNA: TGTGCCAGCAGCGTCCGGGACAGGAACAATGAGCAGTTCTTC; CDR3 protein: CASSVRDRNNEQFF
D gene: TRBD2; clone size: NA; J gene: TRBJ2-1; V gene: TRBV14; CDR3 DNA: TGTGCCAGCAGTTACGGGACTAGCCGGCCTAATGAGCAGTTCTTC; CDR3 protein: CASSYGTSRPNEQFF
D gene: NA; clone size: NA; J gene: TRBJ2-7; V gene: TRBV6-1; CDR3 DNA: TGTGCCAGCAGAGAGGGACTCTCCTACGAGCAGTACTTC; CDR3 protein: CASREGLSYEQYF
D gene: TRBD1; clone size: NA; J gene: TRBJ2-6; V gene: TRBV5-1; CDR3 DNA: TGCGCCAGCAGCTTGGAGGGACAGTCTGGGGCCAACGTCCTGACTTTC; CDR3 protein: CASSLEGQSGANVLTF
D gene: TRBD2; clone size: NA; J gene: TRBJ2-1; V gene: TRBV7-9; CDR3 DNA: TGTGCCAGCAGCCCCACTCCACTAGCGGGATGGGACAATGAGCAGTTCTTC; CDR3 protein: CASSPTPLAGWDNEQFF
D gene: NA; clone size: NA; J gene: TRBJ2-5; V gene: TRBV6-1; CDR3 DNA: TGTGCCAGCAGACTCTCAACCGAGACCCAGTACTTC; CDR3 protein: CASRLSTETQYF
D gene: NA; clone size: NA; J gene: TRBJ2-1; V gene: TRBV4-1; CDR3 DNA: TGCGCCAGCAGCCAAGATTCCCCCCGACAGGGACTTTACAATGAGCAGTTCTTC; CDR3 protein: CASSQDSPRQGLYNEQFF
D gene: TRBD2; clone size: NA; J gene: TRBJ2-1; V gene: TRBV27; CDR3 DNA: TGTGCCAGCAGTATACAGACTAGCAGCAATGAGCAGTTCTTC; CDR3 protein: CASSIQTSSNEQFF
D gene: NA; clone size: NA; J gene: TRBJ2-3; V gene: TRBV6-1; CDR3 DNA: TGTGCCAGCAGCGTAGTATTCGTCGCAGATACGCAGTATTTT; CDR3 protein: CASSVVFVADTQYF
D gene: NA; clone size: NA; J gene: TRBJ2-1; V gene: TRBV19; CDR3 DNA: TGTGCCAGTAACTCTAACACAGGCGATGAGCAGTTCTTC; CDR3 protein: CASNSNTGDEQFF
D gene: NA; clone size: NA; J gene: TRBJ1-4; V gene: TRBV5-4; CDR3 DNA: TGTGCCAGCAGCCGGGCGGGGGTCTCTAATGAAAAACTGTTTTTT; CDR3 protein: CASSRAGVSNEKLFF
D gene: TRBD1; clone size: once; J gene: TRBJ1-1; V gene: TRBV29-1; CDR3 DNA: TGCAGCGTTGAACCCCGGACAGGGGGCAAGTCCGAAGCTTTCTTT; CDR3 protein: CSVEPRTGGKSEAFF
D gene: NA; clone size: NA; J gene: TRBJ1-2; V gene: TRBV6-5; CDR3 DNA: TGTGCCAGCAGTTACTCGACTCTCGCCCCCCATGGCTACACCTTC; CDR3 protein: CASSYSTLAPHGYTF
D gene: TRBD1; clone size: NA; J gene: TRBJ2-2; V gene: TRBV19; CDR3 DNA: TGTGCCAGTAGTCGGGACAGCTACACCGGGGAGCTGTTTTTT; CDR3 protein: CASSRDSYTGELFF
D gene: NA; clone size: NA; J gene: TRBJ1-2; V gene: TRBV6-1; CDR3 DNA: TGTGCCAGCAGCCTTGGGGCAGCTGCTGGCTACACCTTC; CDR3 protein: CASSLGAAAGYTF
D gene: TRBD1; clone size: NA; J gene: TRBJ1-2; V gene: TRBV28; CDR3 DNA: TGTGCCAGCAGTGGACAGGGGGTGGTTTCGAACTATGGCTACACCTTC; CDR3 protein: CASSGQGVVSNYGYTF
D gene: NA; clone size: NA; J gene: TRBJ2-3; V gene: TRBV5-1; CDR3 DNA: TGCGCCAGCAGCTTGGGGACACGGTCCACAGATACGCAGTATTTT; CDR3 protein: CASSLGTRSTDTQYF
D gene: TRBD1; clone size: NA; J gene: TRBJ2-6; V gene: TRBV19; CDR3 DNA: TGTGCCAGTAGCTACTTGGGACAGGGCTCGGTTGGGGCCAACGTCCTGACTTTC; CDR3 protein: CASSYLGQGSVGANVLTF
D gene: TRBD2; clone size: NA; J gene: TRBJ2-1; V gene: TRBV7-6; CDR3 DNA: TGTGCCAGCAGCTTAGGATTTAGCGGGACCTACAATGAGCAGTTCTTC; CDR3 protein: CASSLGFSGTYNEQFF
D gene: NA; clone size: once; J gene: TRBJ1-2; V gene: TRBV28; CDR3 DNA: TGTGCCAGCAGTTTAGGGGACAATCAGGGATATAGCTATGGCTACACCTTC; CDR3 protein: CASSLGDNQGYSYGYTF
D gene: TRBD2; clone size: NA; J gene: TRBJ2-1; V gene: TRBV27; CDR3 DNA: TGTGCCAGCAGCCAAGGGGGACTAGCGGGAGGAATCTACAATGAGCAGTTCTTC; CDR3 protein: CASSQGGLAGGIYNEQFF
D gene: TRBD1; clone size: NA; J gene: TRBJ1-2; V gene: TRBV7-3; CDR3 DNA: TGTGCCAGCAGCCACGGGACAGGGGGCAACTATGGCTACACCTTC; CDR3 protein: CASSHGTGGNYGYTF
D gene: TRBD2; clone size: NA; J gene: TRBJ2-3; V gene: TRBV5-1; CDR3 DNA: TGCGCCAGCAGCACAGGACTAGCGGGGTACGGCCCCGCAGATACGCAGTATTTT; CDR3 protein: CASSTGLAGYGPADTQYF
D gene: TRBD2; clone size: NA; J gene: TRBJ2-1; V gene: TRBV7-6; CDR3 DNA: TGTGCCAGCAGCTCGTATTCCGGGACTAGCGGCGACAATGAGCAGTTCTTC; CDR3 protein: CASSSYSGTSGDNEQFF
D gene: TRBD1; clone size: NA; J gene: TRBJ1-4; V gene: TRBV6-5; CDR3 DNA: TGTGCCAGCAGTTACGGACAGGACCGGGGTGAAAAACTGTTTTTT; CDR3 protein: CASSYGQDRGEKLFF
D gene: TRBD2; clone size: once; J gene: TRBJ2-1; V gene: TRBV5-1; CDR3 DNA: TGCGCCAGCAGCTTAGCCCCGGGACTAGACGTATTTGAGCAGTTCTTC; CDR3 protein: CASSLAPGLDVFEQFF
D gene: NA; clone size: NA; J gene: TRBJ1-5; V gene: TRBV30; CDR3 DNA: TGTGCCTGGAGTGCTGTGGGGCCTCGGCCCCAGCATTTT; CDR3 protein: CAWSAVGPRPQHF
D gene: TRBD2; clone size: NA; J gene: TRBJ2-1; V gene: TRBV9; CDR3 DNA: TGTGCCAGCAGCGACCGGACTAGCGGGAGTCACAATGAGCAGTTCTTC; CDR3 protein: CASSDRTSGSHNEQFF
D gene: TRBD1; clone size: NA; J gene: TRBJ1-4; V gene: TRBV5-1; CDR3 DNA: TGCGCCAGCAGTAGGCAGGGGGCTCGGAATAATGAAAAACTGTTTTTT; CDR3 protein: CASSRQGARNNEKLFF
D gene: TRBD2; clone size: NA; J gene: TRBJ2-7; V gene: TRBV2; CDR3 DNA: TGTGCCAGCAAAGGGACTAGCGGGAGTTTCCACGAGCAGTACTTC; CDR3 protein: CASKGTSGSFHEQYF
D gene: TRBD2; clone size: NA; J gene: TRBJ2-5; V gene: TRBV11-1; CDR3 DNA: TGTGCCAGCAGCTTAGGGCTAGCGGGAGCAGAGACCCAGTACTTC; CDR3 protein: CASSLGLAGAETQYF
D gene: NA; clone size: NA; J gene: TRBJ2-1; V gene: TRBV6-1; CDR3 DNA: TGTGCCAGCAGTGAAGGGCCTAGGACAGCGTACAATGAGCAGTTCTTC; CDR3 protein: CASSEGPRTAYNEQFF
D gene: TRBD1; clone size: NA; J gene: TRBJ1-2; V gene: TRBV25-1; CDR3 DNA: TGTGCCAGCGCCCCTCCCCTCGGGACAGGGAGCAGCTACACCTTC; CDR3 protein: CASAPPLGTGSSYTF
D gene: TRBD1; clone size: NA; J gene: TRBJ2-5; V gene: TRBV7-3; CDR3 DNA: TGTGCCAGCAGCTTCACAGGGGGCAGGGAGACCCAGTACTTC; CDR3 protein: CASSFTGGRETQYF
D gene: TRBD1; clone size: NA; J gene: TRBJ1-3; V gene: TRBV23-1; CDR3 DNA: TGCGCCAGCAGTCAGCCGGGACAGGGGTTAAATTTCTCTGGAAACACCATATATTTT; CDR3 protein: CASSQPGQGLNFSGNTIYF
D gene: NA; clone size: NA; J gene: TRBJ2-1; V gene: TRBV6-1; CDR3 DNA: TGTGCCAGCAGTGAAATGGGGGCCGACTACAATGAGCAGTTCTTC; CDR3 protein: CASSEMGADYNEQFF
D gene: NA; clone size: NA; J gene: TRBJ1-5; V gene: TRBV28; CDR3 DNA: TGTGCCAGCAGTTTATGGGACACCAATCGAGCCCAGCATTTT; CDR3 protein: CASSLWDTNRAQHF
D gene: TRBD2; clone size: few; J gene: TRBJ2-7; V gene: TRBV28; CDR3 DNA: TGTGCCAGCAGTTCACTAGCGGGAGGGCCCCACGAGCAGTACTTC; CDR3 protein: CASSSLAGGPHEQYF
D gene: NA; clone size: NA; J gene: TRBJ1-4; V gene: TRBV5-6; CDR3 DNA: TGTGCCAGCAGCGCAGGGGAAAAACTGTTTTTT; CDR3 protein: CASSAGEKLFF
D gene: NA; clone size: NA; J gene: TRBJ2-3; V gene: TRBV7-3; CDR3 DNA: TGTGCCAGCAGCCCCCGGCTAGGAGGGGTAGATACGCAGTATTTT; CDR3 protein: CASSPRLGGVDTQYF
D gene: TRBD2; clone size: NA; J gene: TRBJ2-5; V gene: TRBV28; CDR3 DNA: TGTGCCAGCACCCAATTGAGGGCTAGCGGGAGCGGGGAGACCCAGTACTTC; CDR3 protein: CASTQLRASGSGETQYF
D gene: TRBD2; clone size: once; J gene: TRBJ2-5; V gene: TRBV27; CDR3 DNA: TGTGCCAGCCGTCGGGCGGGACTAGAAAGAGAGACCCAGTACTTC; CDR3 protein: CASRRAGLERETQYF
D gene: TRBD2; clone size: NA; J gene: TRBJ2-1; V gene: TRBV10-3; CDR3 DNA: TGTGCCATCAGTGAGCCCGGGACTAGCTCCTACAATGAGCAGTTCTTC; CDR3 protein: CAISEPGTSSYNEQFF
D gene: NA; clone size: NA; J gene: TRBJ1-1; V gene: TRBV5-1; CDR3 DNA: TGCGCCAGCAGCTTGCAGGATAACACTGAAGCTTTCTTT; CDR3 protein: CASSLQDNTEAFF
D gene: NA; clone size: NA; J gene: TRBJ2-3; V gene: TRBV5-8; CDR3 DNA: TGTGCCAGCAGCTTGTCCCTTCAGCAGGGTACAGATACGCAGTATTTT; CDR3 protein: CASSLSLQQGTDTQYF
D gene: NA; clone size: NA; J gene: TRBJ1-5; V gene: TRBV19; CDR3 DNA: TGTGCCAGTAGATGGACAGTCAATCAGCCCCAGCATTTT; CDR3 protein: CASRWTVNQPQHF
D gene: NA; clone size: NA; J gene: TRBJ2-7; V gene: TRBV7-9; CDR3 DNA: TGTGCCAGCAGCAACAACTACGAGCAGTACTTC; CDR3 protein: CASSNNYEQYF
D gene: NA; clone size: NA; J gene: TRBJ2-7; V gene: TRBV15; CDR3 DNA: TGTGCCACCAGCAGAGATAGAAGCTTGGGAGCCTACGAGCAGTACTTC; CDR3 protein: CATSRDRSLGAYEQYF
D gene: TRBD2; clone size: once; J gene: TRBJ2-7; V gene: TRBV7-6; CDR3 DNA: TGTGCCAGCAGCTCTAGCGGGAGTGCGTTAGATGAGCAGTACTTC; CDR3 protein: CASSSSGSALDEQYF
D gene: TRBD2; clone size: NA; J gene: TRBJ2-1; V gene: TRBV10-3; CDR3 DNA: TGTGCCATCAAGGGGGGTCCCGGACAGGGGCGACTAGCGGGAGGGAATGAGCAGTTCTTC; CDR3 protein: CAIKGGPGQGRLAGGNEQFF
D gene: NA; clone size: NA; J gene: TRBJ1-4; V gene: TRBV7-9; CDR3 DNA: TGTGCCAGCAGCAATGATCCGTCGGAACTGTTTTTT; CDR3 protein: CASSNDPSELFF
D gene: TRBD1; clone size: once; J gene: TRBJ1-2; V gene: TRBV28; CDR3 DNA: TGTGCCAGCAGCCAAACGGACGGGACAGGGTGGTATGGCTACACCTTC; CDR3 protein: CASSQTDGTGWYGYTF